This is a list of T cell receptor beta chains from one sample in a study of T cell responses to AZD1222 COVID-19 vaccine. The method was immunoSEQ multiplex PCR; TCRdb's version includes in-frame clones alone and lacks a portion of them. There are more than 85,000 clones in the sample; roughly nine tenths occur only once, and roughly 45% lies in the top ten. The source material was peripheral blood, sampled 28 days after the second AZD1222 dose. The receptors were gathered from an adult who received the AZD1222 COVID-19 vaccine. Each CDR3 is given with its conserved first and last residue. The D gene is left open where the match is weak. Clone sizes are given selectively: once, few, many, or a class where the clone is expanded.

DNA: TGTGCCAGCAGCACTCAGGGACGGAATCAGCCCCAGCATTTT
CDR3: CASSTQGRNQPQHF
J: TRBJ1-5
D: NA
V: TRBV7-8
size: once

DNA: TGTGCCAGCTCACCAGTCAGGGTTAAGGGGGTTGAGCAGTTCTTC
CDR3: CASSPVRVKGVEQFF
J: TRBJ2-1
D: NA
V: TRBV18
size: NA

DNA: TGTGCCATCTCCCAGGGGGAGGGCTACGAGCAGTACTTC
CDR3: CAISQGEGYEQYF
J: TRBJ2-7
D: NA
V: TRBV6-5
size: NA

DNA: TGTGCCAGCAGTCAGCGGGGGAGCTCCTACAATGAGCAGTTCTTC
CDR3: CASSQRGSSYNEQFF
J: TRBJ2-1
D: TRBD2
V: TRBV2
size: NA

DNA: TGTGCCAGTAGGGACAGGGTTGGCAATCAGCCCCAGCATTTT
CDR3: CASRDRVGNQPQHF
J: TRBJ1-5
D: TRBD1
V: TRBV19
size: NA

DNA: TGTGCCAGCAGTTACTCGCGGACTAGCGGGACCAATGAGCAGTTCTTC
CDR3: CASSYSRTSGTNEQFF
J: TRBJ2-1
D: TRBD2
V: TRBV6-5
size: NA

DNA: TGCGCCAGCAGACAGGATCACTCCTACAATGAGCAGTTCTTC
CDR3: CASRQDHSYNEQFF
J: TRBJ2-1
D: NA
V: TRBV5-1
size: NA

DNA: TGTGCCAGCAGCAAAGATGAATGGGGAGACAGGGTGGGGAACTCCTATAATTCACCCCTCCACTTT
CDR3: CASSKDEWGDRVGNSYNSPLHF
J: TRBJ1-6
D: NA
V: TRBV21-1
size: NA

DNA: TGTGCCAGCAGCCCTCGGGACCGCCGCGTCGGGGGCTACACCTTC
CDR3: CASSPRDRRVGGYTF
J: TRBJ1-2
D: NA
V: TRBV9
size: NA

DNA: TGTGCCAGCAGTTCCCGTTACGAGCAGTACTTC
CDR3: CASSSRYEQYF
J: TRBJ2-7
D: NA
V: TRBV28
size: NA

DNA: TGTGCCAGCAGCTGGGGACTAGCGTACGATGAGCAGTTCTTC
CDR3: CASSWGLAYDEQFF
J: TRBJ2-1
D: TRBD2
V: TRBV7-9
size: NA

DNA: TGTGCCAGCAGCAAAGGCGGGGACGGTGAGCAGTTCTTC
CDR3: CASSKGGDGEQFF
J: TRBJ2-1
D: NA
V: TRBV7-6
size: once

DNA: TGTGCCAGCAGCCAGGGGTTGAACACTGAAGCTTTCTTT
CDR3: CASSQGLNTEAFF
J: TRBJ1-1
D: NA
V: TRBV5-6
size: NA

DNA: TGTGCCAGCAGTCCCATCGCTCCGGCGGGGTACAATGAGCAGTTCTTC
CDR3: CASSPIAPAGYNEQFF
J: TRBJ2-1
D: NA
V: TRBV28
size: once

DNA: TGTGCCTGGAGTCCCGGGACAGGGGGCGAGACCCAGTACTTC
CDR3: CAWSPGTGGETQYF
J: TRBJ2-5
D: TRBD1
V: TRBV30
size: NA

DNA: TGCGCCAGCAGCCAAGATCGACAACCGAGCACAGATACGCAGTATTTT
CDR3: CASSQDRQPSTDTQYF
J: TRBJ2-3
D: NA
V: TRBV4-1
size: NA

DNA: TGTGCCAGCAGCTTAGTGCCCTACTACAATGAGCAGTTCTTC
CDR3: CASSLVPYYNEQFF
J: TRBJ2-1
D: NA
V: TRBV7-3
size: NA

DNA: TGTGCCAGCAGCCCCGCGGTTAGGGAGAATTCACCCCTCCACTTT
CDR3: CASSPAVRENSPLHF
J: TRBJ1-6
D: NA
V: TRBV5-4
size: few

DNA: TGTGCCAGCTCACCGAGCTCCTACGAGCAGTACTTC
CDR3: CASSPSSYEQYF
J: TRBJ2-7
D: NA
V: TRBV18
size: NA

DNA: TGTGCCTGGAGTGGCAGAGGCCACAACTACGAGCAGTACTTC
CDR3: CAWSGRGHNYEQYF
J: TRBJ2-7
D: NA
V: TRBV30
size: NA

DNA: TGTGCCAGCAGCTACTACTCCGGGACGAACGAGCAGTACTTC
CDR3: CASSYYSGTNEQYF
J: TRBJ2-7
D: NA
V: TRBV28
size: NA

DNA: TGTGCCAGCACCACCGGACAGGGAGGCTACACCTTC
CDR3: CASTTGQGGYTF
J: TRBJ1-2
D: TRBD1
V: TRBV3-1/TRBV3-2
size: few

DNA: TGTGCCAGCAGCCTCCGCTGGGCCAACGTCCTGACTTTC
CDR3: CASSLRWANVLTF
J: TRBJ2-6
D: NA
V: TRBV7-2
size: once

DNA: TGTGCCAGCAGCGCGACAGGTAGCTATGGCTACACCTTC
CDR3: CASSATGSYGYTF
J: TRBJ1-2
D: NA
V: TRBV9
size: NA

DNA: TGTGCCAGCAGGGCCGCACCGCCGGGCGAGCAGTACTTC
CDR3: CASRAAPPGEQYF
J: TRBJ2-7
D: NA
V: TRBV28
size: NA

DNA: TGTGCCAGCAGCTTAAGAAGTTGGGGGGCGCGTAGTTCACCCCTCCACTTT
CDR3: CASSLRSWGARSSPLHF
J: TRBJ1-6
D: NA
V: TRBV7-8
size: NA

DNA: TGTGCCAGCAGCCAACCAAGCGGGTCCTACGAGCAGTACTTC
CDR3: CASSQPSGSYEQYF
J: TRBJ2-7
D: NA
V: TRBV6-5
size: NA

DNA: TGTGCAAGTCGCCCCCCGACTAGCGGGCCTTCCTACGAGCAGTACTTC
CDR3: CASRPPTSGPSYEQYF
J: TRBJ2-7
D: NA
V: TRBV12-2
size: NA

DNA: TGTGCCAGCAGCTTACAAACAGGCCGAGGGGAGACCCAGTACTTC
CDR3: CASSLQTGRGETQYF
J: TRBJ2-5
D: NA
V: TRBV7-2
size: NA

DNA: TGCAGCGTTGTAGGAGGGGGCACTGAAGCTTTCTTT
CDR3: CSVVGGGTEAFF
J: TRBJ1-1
D: NA
V: TRBV29-1
size: NA

DNA: TGTGCCAGCTCACCCGGGAGGACTGGCGAGCAGTACTTC
CDR3: CASSPGRTGEQYF
J: TRBJ2-7
D: TRBD2
V: TRBV18
size: NA

DNA: TGTGCCAGTAAGAGTACGGGAGGACGGGATAATGAAAAACTGTTTTTT
CDR3: CASKSTGGRDNEKLFF
J: TRBJ1-4
D: NA
V: TRBV19
size: NA

DNA: TGTGCGTCGGGGTCCTACGAGCAGTACTTC
CDR3: CASGSYEQYF
J: TRBJ2-7
D: NA
V: TRBV28
size: NA

DNA: TGTGCCTTACAAGACGGGGGGATTAACACCGGGGAGCTGTTTTTT
CDR3: CALQDGGINTGELFF
J: TRBJ2-2
D: TRBD2
V: TRBV6-5
size: NA

DNA: TGTGCCAGTAGTGTCCACGGGGAGAATCAGCCCCAGCATTTT
CDR3: CASSVHGENQPQHF
J: TRBJ1-5
D: NA
V: TRBV19
size: NA

DNA: TGTGCCAGCAACCCCGGCGGGGCAGGTCCGGACGAGCAGTACTTC
CDR3: CASNPGGAGPDEQYF
J: TRBJ2-7
D: NA
V: TRBV28
size: NA

DNA: TGTGCCAGCAGCTTGTCGGGAGACGAGCAGTACTTC
CDR3: CASSLSGDEQYF
J: TRBJ2-7
D: NA
V: TRBV11-3
size: NA

DNA: TGCGCCAGCAGCCAAGCCAGTGGGACAGTTTACGAGCAGTACTTC
CDR3: CASSQASGTVYEQYF
J: TRBJ2-7
D: TRBD1
V: TRBV4-1
size: NA

DNA: TGTGCCAGCAGCTTAACTGCAACAGGGTTTACCACTGAAGCTTTCTTT
CDR3: CASSLTATGFTTEAFF
J: TRBJ1-1
D: NA
V: TRBV7-3
size: NA

DNA: TGTGCCAGCAGAAAAAACAGCCGAGAGCAGTACTTC
CDR3: CASRKNSREQYF
J: TRBJ2-7
D: NA
V: TRBV6-1
size: NA